The T cell receptor (beta chain) described here comes from a study of blood T cell repertoires in COVID-19. Germline values: CDR1 SEHNR, CDR2 FQNEAQ (reference sequence). V was clipped by 2 bases and J by 4 bases; unmatched bases: 1. The CDR3 sequence is 13 residues long. The protocol was immunoSEQ multiplex PCR, while the TCRdb copy is restricted to in-frame clones and leaves out a portion. Here the sample spans about 91,000 clones, approximately 77% being singletons. The chain joins TRBV7-9 to TRBJ2-5; 7 nucleotides line up with TRBD2. The origin of this receptor is an elderly woman with acute or convalescent COVID-19. Sequenced sample: peripheral blood. The chain's CDR3 is CASSLSGGETQYF. The CDR3 DNA sequence: TGTGCCAGCAGCTTATCGGGGGGAGAGACCCAGTACTTC. The whole variable domain, remainder taken from reference TRBV7-9 and TRBJ2-5, is DTGVSQNPRHKITKRGQNVTFRCDPISEHNRLYWYRQTLGQGPEFLTYFQNEAQLEKSRLLSDRFSAERPKGSFSTLEIQRTEQGDSAMYLCASSLSGGETQYFGPGTRLLVL.